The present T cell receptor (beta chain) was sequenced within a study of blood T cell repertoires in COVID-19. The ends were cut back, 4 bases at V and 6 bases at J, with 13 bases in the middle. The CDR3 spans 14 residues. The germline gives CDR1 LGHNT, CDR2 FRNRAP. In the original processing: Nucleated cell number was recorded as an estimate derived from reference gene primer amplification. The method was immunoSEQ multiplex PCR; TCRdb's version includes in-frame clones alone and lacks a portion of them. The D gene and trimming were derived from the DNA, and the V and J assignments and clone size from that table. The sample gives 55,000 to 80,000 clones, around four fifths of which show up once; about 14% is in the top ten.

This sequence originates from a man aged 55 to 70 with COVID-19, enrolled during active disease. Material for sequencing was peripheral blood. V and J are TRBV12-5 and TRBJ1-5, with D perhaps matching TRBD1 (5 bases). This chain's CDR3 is CASGSLSGGQPQHF. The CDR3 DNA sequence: TGTGCTAGTGGTTCACTTAGCGGGGGTCAGCCCCAGCATTTT. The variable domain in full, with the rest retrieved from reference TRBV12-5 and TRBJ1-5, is DARVTQTPRHKVTEMGQEVTMRCQPILGHNTVFWYRQTMMQGLELLAYFRNRAPLDDSGMPKDRFSAEMPDATLATLKIQPSEPRDSAVYFCASGSLSGGQPQHFGDGTRLSIL.